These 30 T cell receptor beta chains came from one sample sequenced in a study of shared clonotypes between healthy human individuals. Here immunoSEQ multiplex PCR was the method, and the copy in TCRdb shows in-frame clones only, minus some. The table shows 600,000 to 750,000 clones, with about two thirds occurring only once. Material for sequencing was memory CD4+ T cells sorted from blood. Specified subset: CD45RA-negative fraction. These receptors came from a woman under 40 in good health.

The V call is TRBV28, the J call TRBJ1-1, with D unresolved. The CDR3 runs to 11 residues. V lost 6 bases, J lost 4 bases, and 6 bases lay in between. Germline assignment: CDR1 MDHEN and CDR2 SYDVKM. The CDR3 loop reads CASSLLTEAFF. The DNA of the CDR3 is TGTGCCAGCAGCCTCCTCACTGAAGCTTTCTTT.

The DNA of the CDR3 is TGTGCCAGCTCAACCGGACAGTTCCCAGCTACGCAGTATTTT. Translation gives CASSTGQFPATQYF. The V call is TRBV18, the J call TRBJ2-3; D is perhaps TRBD1 (6 bases). There are 14 residues in the CDR3. The germline V gene encodes CDR1 KGHSH and CDR2 LQKENI. The germline V and J ends were trimmed by 5 bases and 8 bases, with 17 bases remaining between them.

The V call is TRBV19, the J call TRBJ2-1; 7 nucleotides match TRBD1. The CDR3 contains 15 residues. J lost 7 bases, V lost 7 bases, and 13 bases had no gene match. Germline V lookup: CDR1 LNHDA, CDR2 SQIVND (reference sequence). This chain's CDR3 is CASTLWGTDKNEQFF. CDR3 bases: TGTGCCAGTACCCTCTGGGGGACAGATAAGAATGAGCAGTTCTTC. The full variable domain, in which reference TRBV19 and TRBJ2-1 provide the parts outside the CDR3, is DGGITQSPKYLFRKEGQNVTLSCEQNLNHDAMYWYRQDPGQGLRLIYYSQIVNDFQKGDIAEGYSVSREKKESFPLTVTSAQKNPTAFYLCASTLWGTDKNEQFFGPGTRLTVL.

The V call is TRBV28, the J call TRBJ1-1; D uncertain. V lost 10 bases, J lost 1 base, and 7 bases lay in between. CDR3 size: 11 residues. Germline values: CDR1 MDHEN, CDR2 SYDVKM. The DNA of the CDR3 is TGTGCCATATTGGGGAACACTGAAGCTTTCTTT. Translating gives CAILGNTEAFF.

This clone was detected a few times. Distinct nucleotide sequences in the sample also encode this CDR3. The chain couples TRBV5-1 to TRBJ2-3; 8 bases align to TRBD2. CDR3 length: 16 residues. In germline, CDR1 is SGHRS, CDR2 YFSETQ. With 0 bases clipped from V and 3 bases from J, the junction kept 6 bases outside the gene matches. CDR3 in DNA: TGCGCCAGCAGCTTGGGTCTAGCGGGTCCTACAGATACGCAGTATTTT. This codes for CASSLGLAGPTDTQYF.

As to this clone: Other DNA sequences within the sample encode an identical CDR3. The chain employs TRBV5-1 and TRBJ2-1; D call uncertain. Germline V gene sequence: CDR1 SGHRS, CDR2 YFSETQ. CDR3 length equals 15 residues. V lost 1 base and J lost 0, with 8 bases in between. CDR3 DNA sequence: TGCGCCAGCAGCTTGCAGGTTAGCTCCTACAATGAGCAGTTCTTC. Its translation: CASSLQVSSYNEQFF.

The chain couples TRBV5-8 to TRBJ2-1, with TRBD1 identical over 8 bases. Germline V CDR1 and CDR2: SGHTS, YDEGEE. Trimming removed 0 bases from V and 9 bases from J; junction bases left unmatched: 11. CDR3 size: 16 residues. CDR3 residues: CASSLVLGTGGLEQFF. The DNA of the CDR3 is TGTGCCAGCAGCTTGGTGTTGGGGACAGGAGGCCTTGAGCAGTTCTTC.

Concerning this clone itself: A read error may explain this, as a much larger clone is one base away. CDR3 amino acids: CASSLGTDTQYF. CDR3 sequence (DNA): TGTGCCAGCAGCTTAGGCACCGATACGCAGTATTTT. The gene calls are TRBV7-6 and TRBJ2-3; no clear D gene. The CDR3 spans 12 residues. Germline V gives CDR1 SGHVS, CDR2 FNYEAQ.

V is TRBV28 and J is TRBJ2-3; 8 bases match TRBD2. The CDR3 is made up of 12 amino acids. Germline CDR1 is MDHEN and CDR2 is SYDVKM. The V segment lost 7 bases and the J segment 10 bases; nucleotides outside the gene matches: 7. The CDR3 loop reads CASNSAGAAQYF. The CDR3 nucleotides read TGTGCCAGCAACTCAGCGGGGGCCGCGCAGTATTTT.

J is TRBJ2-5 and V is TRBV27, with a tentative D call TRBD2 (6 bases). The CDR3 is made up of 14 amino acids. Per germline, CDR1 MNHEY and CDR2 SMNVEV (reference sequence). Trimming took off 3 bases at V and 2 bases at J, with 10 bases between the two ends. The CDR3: CASSFVGGQETQYF. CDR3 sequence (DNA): TGTGCCAGCAGTTTTGTGGGGGGACAAGAGACCCAGTACTTC.

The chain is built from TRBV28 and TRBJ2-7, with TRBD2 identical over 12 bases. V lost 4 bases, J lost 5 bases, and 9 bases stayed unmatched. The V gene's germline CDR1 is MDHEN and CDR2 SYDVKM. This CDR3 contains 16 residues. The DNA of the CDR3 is TGTGCCAGCAGTTCGGGCCAACTAGCGGGAGGCCACGAGCAGTACTTC. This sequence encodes CASSSGQLAGGHEQYF.

The CDR3 region has the DNA TGCGCCAGCAGTGAGTCCTTAGGGCGGAATACGCAGTATTTT. Its translation is CASSESLGRNTQYF. The chain is built from TRBV10-1 and TRBJ2-3; D call uncertain. This CDR3 comprises 14 residues. Trimming cost V 0 bases and J 7 bases, with 11 bases left between them. Germline V CDR1 and CDR2: WNHNN, SYGVQD (reference sequence).

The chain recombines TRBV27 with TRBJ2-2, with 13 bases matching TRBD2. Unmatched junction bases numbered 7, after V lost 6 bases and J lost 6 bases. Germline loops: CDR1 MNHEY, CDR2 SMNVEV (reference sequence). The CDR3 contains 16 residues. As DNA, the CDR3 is TGTGCCAGCAGACGGACTAGCGGGAGCTCCGCCGGGGAGCTGTTTTTT. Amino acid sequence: CASRRTSGSSAGELFF.

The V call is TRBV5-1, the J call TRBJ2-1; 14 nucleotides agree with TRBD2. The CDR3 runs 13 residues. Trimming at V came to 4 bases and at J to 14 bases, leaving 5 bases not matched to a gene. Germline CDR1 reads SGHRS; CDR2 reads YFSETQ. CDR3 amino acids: CASSGGTSGREFF. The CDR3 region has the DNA TGCGCCAGCAGCGGAGGGACTAGCGGGAGAGAGTTCTTC.

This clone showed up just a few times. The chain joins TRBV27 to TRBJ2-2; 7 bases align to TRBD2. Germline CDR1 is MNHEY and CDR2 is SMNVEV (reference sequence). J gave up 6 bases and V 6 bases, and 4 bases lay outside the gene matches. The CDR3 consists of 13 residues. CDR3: CASSSGRSGELFF. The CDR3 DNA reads TGTGCCAGCAGCTCCGGGAGGTCCGGGGAGCTGTTTTTT.

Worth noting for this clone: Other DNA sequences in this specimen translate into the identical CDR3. The CDR3: CASSFGGNTEAFF. DNA for the CDR3: TGTGCCAGCAGCTTCGGAGGGAACACTGAAGCTTTCTTT. The chain is built from TRBV5-5 and TRBJ1-1; D gene ambiguous. Germline CDR1 and CDR2: SGHKS and YYEKEE (reference sequence). Trimming cost V 2 bases and J 1 base, with 6 bases left between them. The CDR3 length is 13 residues.

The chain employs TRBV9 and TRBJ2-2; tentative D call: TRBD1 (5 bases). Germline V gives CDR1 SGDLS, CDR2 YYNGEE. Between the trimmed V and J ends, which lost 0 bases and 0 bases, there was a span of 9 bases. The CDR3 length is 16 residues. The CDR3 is CASSVVSGSNTGELFF. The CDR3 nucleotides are TGTGCCAGCAGCGTAGTTTCAGGGTCGAACACCGGGGAGCTGTTTTTT.

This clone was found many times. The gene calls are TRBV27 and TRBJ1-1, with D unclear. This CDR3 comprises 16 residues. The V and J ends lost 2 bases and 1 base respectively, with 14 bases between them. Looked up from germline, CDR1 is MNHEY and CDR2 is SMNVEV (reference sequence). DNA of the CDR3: TGTGCCAGCAGTTTAAGCCCCCGGGCCGGGAACACTGAAGCTTTCTTT. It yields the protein CASSLSPRAGNTEAFF.

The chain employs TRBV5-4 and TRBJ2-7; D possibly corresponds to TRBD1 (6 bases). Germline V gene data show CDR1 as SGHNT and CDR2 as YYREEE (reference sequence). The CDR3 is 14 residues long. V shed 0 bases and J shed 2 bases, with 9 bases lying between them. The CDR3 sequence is CASSLDRVTYEQYF. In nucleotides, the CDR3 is TGTGCCAGCAGCTTGGACAGGGTCACCTACGAGCAGTACTTC.

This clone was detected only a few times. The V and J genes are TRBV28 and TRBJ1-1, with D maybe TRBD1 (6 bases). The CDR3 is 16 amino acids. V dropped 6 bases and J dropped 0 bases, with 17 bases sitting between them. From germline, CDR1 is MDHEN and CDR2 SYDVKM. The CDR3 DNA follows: TGTGCCAGCAGACATCCCGGGACATATATGAACACTGAAGCTTTCTTT. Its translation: CASRHPGTYMNTEAFF.

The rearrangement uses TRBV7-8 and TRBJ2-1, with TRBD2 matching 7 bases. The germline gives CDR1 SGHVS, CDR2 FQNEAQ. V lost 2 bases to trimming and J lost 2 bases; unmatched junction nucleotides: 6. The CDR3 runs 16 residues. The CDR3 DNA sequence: TGTGCCAGCAGCTTATTTGGGGGAGGGGCCTACAATGAGCAGTTCTTC. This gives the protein CASSLFGGGAYNEQFF.

This chain's CDR3 is CASSGLAGTTPGHEQYF. CDR3 in DNA: TGCGCCAGCAGTGGACTAGCGGGGACGACACCGGGGCACGAGCAGTACTTC. This chain joins TRBV10-2 and TRBJ2-7, with 11 positions matching TRBD2. Germline CDR1 is WSHSY and CDR2 is SAAADI. This CDR3 has 17 residues. Unmatched junction bases numbered 13, after V lost 4 bases and J lost 5 bases.

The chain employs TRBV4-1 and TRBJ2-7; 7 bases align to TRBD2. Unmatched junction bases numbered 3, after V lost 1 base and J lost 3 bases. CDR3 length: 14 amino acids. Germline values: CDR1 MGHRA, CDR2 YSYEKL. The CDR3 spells CASSQGSSGYEQYF. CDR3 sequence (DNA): TGCGCCAGCAGCCAAGGGTCTAGCGGCTACGAGCAGTACTTC.

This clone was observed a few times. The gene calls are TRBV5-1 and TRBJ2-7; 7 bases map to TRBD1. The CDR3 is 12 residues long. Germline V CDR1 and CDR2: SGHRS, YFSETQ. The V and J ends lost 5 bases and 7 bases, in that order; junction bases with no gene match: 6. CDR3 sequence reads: CASRQTGSEQYF. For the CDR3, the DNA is TGCGCCAGCAGACAGACAGGGTCAGAGCAGTACTTC.

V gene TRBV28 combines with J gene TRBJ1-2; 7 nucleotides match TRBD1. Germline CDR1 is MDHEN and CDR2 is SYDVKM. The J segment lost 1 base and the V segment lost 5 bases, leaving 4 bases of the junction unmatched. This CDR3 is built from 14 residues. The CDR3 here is CASSLTGVNYGYTF. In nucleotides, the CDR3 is TGTGCCAGCAGTCTTACAGGGGTTAACTATGGCTACACCTTC.

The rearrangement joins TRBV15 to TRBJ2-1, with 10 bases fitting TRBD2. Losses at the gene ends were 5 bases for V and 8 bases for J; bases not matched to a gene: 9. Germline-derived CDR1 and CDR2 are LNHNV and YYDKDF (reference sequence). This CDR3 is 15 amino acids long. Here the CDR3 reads CATSLAGGSSDEQFF. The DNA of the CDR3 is TGTGCCACCAGCTTAGCGGGAGGTTCATCTGATGAGCAGTTCTTC.

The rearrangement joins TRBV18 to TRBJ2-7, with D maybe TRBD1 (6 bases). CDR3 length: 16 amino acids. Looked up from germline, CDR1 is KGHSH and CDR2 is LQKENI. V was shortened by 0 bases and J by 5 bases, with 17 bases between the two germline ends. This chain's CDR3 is CASSPPSTSQGNEQYF. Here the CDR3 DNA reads TGTGCCAGCTCACCACCTAGTACTTCGCAGGGGAACGAGCAGTACTTC.

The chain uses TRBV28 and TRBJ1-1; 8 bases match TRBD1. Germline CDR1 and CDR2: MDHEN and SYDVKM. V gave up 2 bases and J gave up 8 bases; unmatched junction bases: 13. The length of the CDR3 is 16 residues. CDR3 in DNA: TGTGCCAGCAGTTTACGGCAGGGGGCTCGGGTCTTGGAAGCTTTCTTT. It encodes CASSLRQGARVLEAFF.

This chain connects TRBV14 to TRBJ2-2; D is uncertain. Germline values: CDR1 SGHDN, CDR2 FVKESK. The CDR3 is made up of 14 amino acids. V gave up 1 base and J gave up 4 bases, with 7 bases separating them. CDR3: CASSQGRFTGELFF. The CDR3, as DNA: TGTGCCAGCAGCCAAGGGAGATTCACCGGGGAGCTGTTTTTT.

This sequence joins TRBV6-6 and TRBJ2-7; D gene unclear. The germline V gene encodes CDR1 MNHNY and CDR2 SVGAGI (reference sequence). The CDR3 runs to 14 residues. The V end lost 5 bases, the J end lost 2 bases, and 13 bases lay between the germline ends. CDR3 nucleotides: TGTGCCAGCAGTAACACCTTCGGAACCTACGAGCAGTACTTC. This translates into CASSNTFGTYEQYF.